The text below deals with one T cell receptor (beta chain). No antigen is known for it. The sample originates from a study of cytomegalovirus exposure and HLA in healthy donors. Broader study findings: Presence/absence results assume similar sequencing depth per donor, which may not hold. Sequencing likely produced, as an artifact, a cluster of highly shared sequence variants.

The PCR used 60 Vbeta and 13 Jbeta primers. Only in-frame clones appear in the TCRdb table, and some are missing; sequencing was by immunoSEQ multiplex PCR. The profile shows over 110,000 clones, around 80% of them singletons. Sample: PBMCs. This sequence was found in a woman in her sixties in good health and CMV-seropositive.

CDR3 sequence reads: CASSFGLAGGEQFF. In DNA, the CDR3 is TGTGCCAGCAGCTTCGGACTAGCGGGAGGGGAGCAGTTCTTC. The chain recombines TRBV11-2 with TRBJ2-1; 15 positions agree with TRBD2. Trimming at V came to 3 bases and at J to 10 bases, leaving 1 base not matched to a gene. The CDR3 covers 14 residues. Germline V gene lookup returns CDR1 SGHAT and CDR2 FQNNGV.